Listed here is a single TCR beta chain. Its antigen remains unknown. The record originates from a study of shared clonotypes between healthy human individuals. Looking at the study overall: Donor composition was a couple of women and a few men, aged 18 to 49.

The study's findings and limits: Four donors had around 5% of their naive CD4 clonotypes in common.

The CDR3 has 16 amino acids. Germline assignment: CDR1 SGHNT and CDR2 YYREEE (reference sequence). J lost 5 bases, V lost 1 base, and 6 bases had no gene match. Per the study methods: Filtering was not the same, since immunoSEQ gave junction-only sequences without quality scores. Repertoires were generated with immunoSEQ multiplex PCR, while TCRdb's copy carries only in-frame clones and drops some. V and J calls and clone size are those listed in that table; D and trimming were worked out from the DNA. The top ten hold roughly 0.36% of the sample, which has 2 million to 3 million clones, 93% seen once.

The specimen sequenced was naive CD4+ T cells from PBMCs. The subset is: CD45RA+ positively selected. This sequence joins TRBV5-4 and TRBJ2-7, with 13 bases that match TRBD2. This TCR came from a man aged 18-30 years in good health. Some clones in this sample may be carry-over from other donors' samples. DNA of the CDR3: TGTGCCAGCAGCTTGCCGGGACTAGCGGGACTCCACGAGCAGTACTTC. Protein product: CASSLPGLAGLHEQYF.